Each of the 25 T cell receptor beta chains below was sequenced from the same sample in a study of T cell clonotyping in hematopoietic cell transplantation. Produced via immunoSEQ multiplex PCR; TCRdb's table is partial and in-frame only. The data contain more than 10,000 clones, roughly 80% of them singletons. Sequenced material: PBMCs, taken 100 days after allogeneic stem cell transplant. These receptors were taken from a female patient aged 40-50 years who had an allogeneic stem cell transplant from a related donor, so T cells may come from the graft donor. Some clones in this sample may be carry-over from other donors' samples.

The chain recombines TRBV30 with TRBJ2-5; TRBD2 matches at 7 bases. The CDR3 consists of 18 residues. After removal of 0 bases from V and 4 bases from J, the junction contained 17 bases not matched to a gene. The germline V gene has CDR1 GTSNPN and CDR2 SVGIG (reference sequence). The CDR3 nucleotides read TGTGCCTGGAGTGTCCCCGCGGGAGCACCCCGTGGTCCAGAGACCCAGTACTTC. Its protein product is CAWSVPAGAPRGPETQYF.

The chain uses TRBV5-8 and TRBJ2-2; D perhaps matches TRBD1 (5 bases). Germline lookup yields CDR1 SGHTS and CDR2 YDEGEE. This CDR3 spans 13 amino acids. Trimming shortened V by 1 base and J by 5 bases, and 6 bases separated the two germline ends. In DNA form, the CDR3 reads TGTGCCAGCAGCTTGTCAGGGACCGGGGAGCTGTTTTTT. Residues: CASSLSGTGELFF.

The rearrangement links TRBV15 to TRBJ1-6, with TRBD1 matching 8 bases. The CDR3 is 15 residues long. The germline V gene encodes CDR1 LNHNV and CDR2 YYDKDF (reference sequence). J gave up 9 bases and V 3 bases, and 7 bases lay outside the gene matches. In DNA form, the CDR3 reads TGTGCCACCAGCAGGGACAGGGCAGGGGCTTCACCCCTCCACTTT. It encodes CATSRDRAGASPLHF.

The genes are TRBV18 and TRBJ2-7; 8 bases map to TRBD1. The length of the CDR3 is 15 residues. The germline V gene encodes CDR1 KGHSH and CDR2 LQKENI. V dropped 6 bases and J dropped 6; count of bases not matched to a gene: 13. This CDR3 reads CASSRVGQGEGEQYF. CDR3 nucleotide sequence: TGTGCCAGCTCCCGGGTCGGACAGGGAGAGGGCGAGCAGTACTTC. Combining the CDR3 with reference TRBV18 and TRBJ2-7 gives the whole variable domain NAGVMQNPRHLVRRRGQEARLRCSPMKGHSHVYWYRQLPEEGLKFMVYLQKENIIDESGMPKERFSAEFPKEGPSILRIQQVVRGDSAAYFCASSRVGQGEGEQYFGPGTRLTVT.

The chain employs TRBV30 and TRBJ1-2, with 8 nucleotides matching TRBD1. This CDR3 contains 12 residues. From germline, CDR1 is GTSNPN and CDR2 SVGIG (reference sequence). The ends lost 7 bases at V and 6 bases at J; junction bases unmatched: 7. CDR3 bases: TGTGCCTCTGACAGGGGAGGAAATGGCTACACCTTC. Amino acid sequence: CASDRGGNGYTF.

This clone was detected a few times. The chain carries TRBV14 and TRBJ2-5; D is possibly TRBD1 or TRBD2 (5 bases each). In germline, CDR1 is SGHDN, CDR2 FVKESK. With 0 bases removed from V and 4 bases from J, the gap between germline ends came to 12 bases. This CDR3 spans 15 amino acids. The CDR3 spells CASSQDAGGSETQYF. Here the CDR3 DNA reads TGTGCCAGCAGCCAAGATGCTGGGGGTTCAGAGACCCAGTACTTC. Full variable domain (rest looked up from reference TRBV14 and TRBJ2-5): EAGVTQFPSHSVIEKGQTVTLRCDPISGHDNLYWYRRVMGKEIKFLLHFVKESKQDESGMPNNRFLAERTGGTYSTLKVQPAELEDSGVYFCASSQDAGGSETQYFGPGTRLLVL.

The CDR3 DNA follows: TGCAGCGTTGAACCTGTAGGCCAATACGAGCAGTACTTC. It yields the protein CSVEPVGQYEQYF. The chain couples TRBV29-1 to TRBJ2-7; D is uncertain. The germline V gene has CDR1 SQVTM and CDR2 ANQGSEA. CDR3 length equals 13 residues. The ends were cut back, 2 bases at V and 4 bases at J, with 12 bases in the middle.

The chain uses TRBV7-2 and TRBJ2-2; possible D gene TRBD2, 6 bases. This CDR3 has 13 amino acids. Germline V lookup: CDR1 SGHTA, CDR2 FQGNSA. Trimming took 4 bases from V and 6 from J, leaving 9 bases between them. The CDR3 loop reads CASSSAGSGELFF. The CDR3 DNA reads as TGTGCCAGCAGCTCCGCGGGGTCCGGGGAGCTGTTTTTT.

The chain carries TRBV2 and TRBJ1-3; weak D call: TRBD1 (6 bases). Looked up from germline, CDR1 is SNHLY and CDR2 is FYNNEI. Trimming cost V 6 bases and J 4 bases, with 16 bases left between them. The CDR3 contains 15 residues. In DNA, the CDR3 is TGTGCCAGCAGATTGGTGCGGGGGCCCGGAAACACCATATATTTT. Translated: CASRLVRGPGNTIYF. The full variable domain, rest sourced from reference TRBV2 and TRBJ1-3, is EPEVTQTPSHQVTQMGQEVILRCVPISNHLYFYWYRQILGQKVEFLVSFYNNEISEKSEIFDDQFSVERPDGSNFTLKIRSTKLEDSAMYFCASRLVRGPGNTIYFGEGSWLTVV.

The chain recombines TRBV30 with TRBJ1-4; possible D gene TRBD1, 6 bases. V was trimmed by 0 bases and J by 14 bases, leaving 13 bases between them. CDR1 is GTSNPN, CDR2 SVGIG, per germline (reference sequence). There are 12 residues in the CDR3. CDR3 nucleotide sequence: TGTGCCTGGAGTGTAGGGGGGGAGAGGCTGTTTTTT. Protein: CAWSVGGERLFF.

A single count supports this clone. The chain links TRBV7-2 to TRBJ2-7, with a tentative D call TRBD2 (6 bases). The CDR3 length is 15 residues. Trimming cost V 5 bases and J 7 bases, with 21 bases left between them. Germline lookup yields CDR1 SGHTA and CDR2 FQGNSA. The CDR3: CASSRGTLPFGEQYF. The DNA for the CDR3 is TGTGCCAGCAGCCGGGGGACTTTGCCCTTCGGGGAGCAGTACTTC.

The chain joins TRBV6-5 to TRBJ2-7; 7 bases match TRBD1. J gave up 1 base and V 0 bases, and 6 bases lay outside the gene matches. The CDR3 consists of 16 residues. Germline CDR1 and CDR2: MNHEY and SVGAGI. The CDR3 protein is CASSYSTGQPSYEQYF. CDR3 DNA sequence: TGTGCCAGCAGTTACTCCACGGGACAGCCTTCCTACGAGCAGTACTTC.

The rearrangement uses TRBV9 and TRBJ2-2, with unresolved D. CDR3 length: 15 residues. V was clipped by 0 bases and J by 0 bases, with 6 bases between them. Per germline, CDR1 SGDLS and CDR2 YYNGEE. As DNA, the CDR3 is TGTGCCAGCAGCGTAGGGATTACGAACACCGGGGAGCTGTTTTTT. Its translation is CASSVGITNTGELFF.

The chain employs TRBV5-6 and TRBJ2-7; TRBD2 might be the D (6 bases). With 2 bases removed from V and 2 bases from J, the gap between germline ends came to 11 bases. This CDR3 is 14 amino acids long. Germline CDR1 reads SGHDT; CDR2 reads YYEEEE. This CDR3 is CASSFPGEAYEQYF. CDR3 DNA sequence: TGTGCCAGCAGCTTCCCGGGAGAGGCCTACGAGCAGTACTTC.

Here the CDR3 DNA reads TGTGCCAGCACCCAAGGAGGGTCATACGAGCAGTACTTC. This sequence encodes CASTQGGSYEQYF. The chain links TRBV6-5 to TRBJ2-7, with a weak D call TRBD2 (6 bases). V was pared by 7 bases and J by 4 bases, with 14 bases between. The CDR3 is made up of 13 amino acids. CDR1 is MNHEY, CDR2 SVGAGI, per germline.

Here the CDR3 reads CASSLQGLGNQPQHF. In DNA form, the CDR3 reads TGTGCCAGCAGTTTACAGGGGCTGGGCAATCAGCCCCAGCATTTT. J is TRBJ1-5 and V is TRBV6-6, with 7 bases fitting TRBD1. In germline, CDR1 is MNHNY, CDR2 SVGAGI (reference sequence). After removal of 4 bases from V and 2 bases from J, the junction contained 5 bases not matched to a gene. The CDR3 runs to 15 residues.

The chain links TRBV29-1 to TRBJ1-4; D is undetermined. The CDR3 totals 15 residues. Trimming removed 1 base at V and 0 bases at J, with 9 bases between. Germline-derived CDR1 and CDR2 are SQVTM and ANQGSEA. DNA for the CDR3: TGCAGCGTTGAAGGCGACCCCGCAACTAATGAAAAACTGTTTTTT. Translation gives CSVEGDPATNEKLFF.

In its sample, this clone was seen once. The gene calls are TRBV2 and TRBJ1-1; tentative D call: TRBD1 (5 bases). The CDR3 runs 14 residues. Per germline, CDR1 SNHLY and CDR2 FYNNEI. The V end lost 6 bases, the J end lost 1 base, and 12 bases lay between the germline ends. CDR3 sequence: CASRDGTANTEAFF. Here the CDR3 DNA reads TGTGCCAGCAGGGACGGGACCGCGAACACTGAAGCTTTCTTT.

This sequence joins TRBV13 and TRBJ1-1; 8 bases align to TRBD1. Germline V gene sequence: CDR1 PRHDT, CDR2 FYEKMQ (reference sequence). After removal of 4 bases from V and 7 bases from J, the junction contained 8 bases not matched to a gene. This CDR3 spans 14 amino acids. The CDR3 DNA sequence: TGTGCCAGCAGCTCCTTTGACAGGGGTAGTGAAGCTTTCTTT. Translating gives CASSSFDRGSEAFF.

The V gene is TRBV7-2, the J gene TRBJ2-7; a weak D match, TRBD2 (6 bases). Trimming pared 2 bases from V and 7 bases from J, leaving 15 bases between. The CDR3 is 14 amino acids. Germline CDR1 and CDR2: SGHTA and FQGNSA. Here the CDR3 reads CASSLLRFSGEQYF. CDR3 nucleotides: TGTGCCAGCAGCTTACTCCGATTTAGCGGAGAGCAGTACTTC.

The chain recombines TRBV4-1 with TRBJ2-1, with 7 bases that match TRBD2. Germline assignment: CDR1 MGHRA and CDR2 YSYEKL. V lost 8 bases, J lost 6 bases, and 7 bases stayed unmatched. This CDR3 is built from 13 residues. The CDR3 DNA sequence: TGCGCCAGCCACAGGACGGGGGGCAATGAGCAGTTCTTC. It is translated as CASHRTGGNEQFF.

V gene TRBV5-6 combines with J gene TRBJ2-1, with D possibly being TRBD1 or TRBD2 (5 bases each). Deletions cut 3 bases from V and 9 bases from J, with 13 bases between. Per germline, CDR1 SGHDT and CDR2 YYEEEE. This CDR3 has 13 residues. The CDR3 bases are TGTGCCAGCAGCTGGACCGGGGCGGGTGAGCAGTTCTTC. Its protein product is CASSWTGAGEQFF.

This clone was counted a single time. V is TRBV11-3 and J is TRBJ2-7; 10 bases line up with TRBD2. J gave up 3 bases and V 0 bases, and 2 bases lay outside the gene matches. The CDR3 sequence is 15 residues long. Germline V gene lookup returns CDR1 SGHNT and CDR2 YENEEA. CDR3: CASSLESSGSYEQYF. CDR3 in DNA: TGTGCCAGCAGCTTAGAATCTAGCGGGAGCTACGAGCAGTACTTC.

The V call is TRBV28, the J call TRBJ1-5; D is uncertain. Germline CDR1 reads MDHEN; CDR2 reads SYDVKM. Trimming took 1 base from V and 10 from J, leaving 14 bases between them. CDR3 length equals 14 residues. This chain's CDR3 is CASSLSPPMDPQHF. As DNA, the CDR3 is TGTGCCAGCAGTTTATCGCCCCCTATGGATCCCCAGCATTTT.

The rearrangement joins TRBV6-5 to TRBJ1-2, with a tentative D call TRBD1 (5 bases). CDR1 MNHEY and CDR2 SVGAGI come from the germline V gene. V lost 0 bases and J 8 bases, leaving 10 bases between the germline ends. The CDR3 runs 13 residues. The CDR3 DNA is TGTGCCAGCAGTTACTCGACGAGGGGCGGCTACACCTTC. Translation gives CASSYSTRGGYTF.